The following is a TCR beta chain sequence with its context. The antigen this receptor binds is unknown. No qualities accompany the bases; no much larger clone lies one base away. This sample was included in a study of shared clonotypes between healthy human individuals (TCRdb year 2020). Regarding the study in general: A couple of women and a few men aged 18 to 49 years were included in the cohort. Per donor, three plates each were used for CD4 naive and CD4 memory, two for CD8 naive, and one for CD8 memory. The study deeply sequenced blood TCR repertoires of five healthy adults to estimate repertoire size and the extent of clonotype sharing between individuals. Different laboratories and diverse techniques were used to prepare libraries and sequence TCR repertoires, to increase sequencing depth and limit assay-specific biases. Between about 0.85 and 9.5 billion PBMCs per donor were obtained by leukapheresis. Overall study results and their limits: Naive subsets generally had larger estimated clonotype richness than memory subsets did. Sharing across a handful of donors was observed for about 5% of naive CD4, 3% to 4% of naive CD8, over 2% of memory CD4, and about 0.4% of memory CD8 clonotypes. Higher generation probabilities were observed for clonotypes shared by all four sorted-subset donors than for non-shared clonotypes. Rarefaction of sorted-subset datasets indicated incomplete sequencing despite the large sequencing depth. Pairwise subsampling led to the expectation that sequencing depth would affect the degree of clonotype sharing among donors. Sampling was restricted to blood, and TCR repertoires in tissues likely differ from the TCR repertoires found in blood. Because the study included a small number of donors, the genetic and exposure-history diversity represented was limited.

Healthy HIV-negative adults with no recently reported acute infections or vaccinations were included as donors. Every donor was a Caucasian adult residing in Nashville, Tennessee, USA. CD4+ T cells were enriched by magnetic negative selection; naive cells were then positively selected on CD45RA, and the negative fraction formed the memory subset. Blood was collected by leukapheresis, and PBMCs were isolated by Ficoll-Histopaque density gradient centrifugation and then cryopreserved in liquid nitrogen vapor phase. Analytical flow cytometry was used to check the purity and quantity of every magnetically sorted T cell population. From each sorted fraction, genomic DNA was isolated and quantified by UV absorbance on a Nanodrop 2000c. As encoded in the germline V gene, CDR1 is SGHRS while CDR2 is YFSETQ. The CDR3 contains 15 residues, cysteine and phenylalanine counted. This entry keeps only the CDR3 DNA: 45 bases, framed from base 1. V and J lose 4 bases and 3 bases, and a span of 17 bases separates them.

Using the deep immunoSEQ assay, multiplex PCR amplified TCR CDR3 regions from genomic DNA. For each cell subset, the extracted genomic DNA was distributed evenly across all wells of several immunoSEQ 96-well plates, and each plate served as one replicate. For sorted subsets, 200 to 250 ng of genomic DNA, equivalent to around 31,000 T cell genomes, went into each replicate PCR. Purified libraries were measured with a Qubit 3.0 fluorometer, size-checked on a Bioanalyzer 2100, and measured again with the KAPA Library Quantification kit. Every immunoSEQ 96-well plate was sequenced on a separate single-read 150-cycle Illumina NextSeq 550 flow cell. Per the authors' processing: Because the immunoSEQ output held only junctional sequences and lacked quality scores, the filtering could not match the filtering applied to full-length reads. To assign V/J genes and CDR3, sequences were annotated using PyIR, a Python wrapper for IgBLAST v1.9, with IMGT germline references. Any read was removed if the V/J assignment was weak (E-value above 1e-6), the CDR3 was missing, or the read contained stop codons, out-of-frame junctions, or ambiguous translated residues. A V3J clonotype was defined by an identical inferred V gene, J gene, and CDR3 amino acid sequence. The percentage overlap between two repertoires was calculated by dividing the number of shared unique clonotypes by the size of the smaller repertoire. RTK rarefaction, the Chao1 estimator, and Recon v2.1 estimates of unobserved clonotypes were used to assess repertoire richness. Generation probabilities for all TCRbeta clonotypes obtained by the gDNA method from four donors were computed using OLGA. TCRdb provides this immuneACCESS table in a form limited to in-frame rearrangements. Some clones are lacking; in checked studies, under half of them reflect an unresolved V gene, and why the rest are absent is not known. D and trimming come from the DNA, and the V and J calls and clone size come from that table. Present in this sample are approximately 1,500,000 clones, 95% to 99% of which were seen just once. The biggest ten clones account for about 0.45% of the sample.

The chain is made from TRBV5-1 and TRBJ2-7, and the D gene may be TRBD1, 6 bases matching. The TCR comes from a young man in good health. Material: naive CD4+ T cells sorted from blood. The sample's cell subset or site label, decoded: CD45RA+ positively selected. Read as DNA, the sequence is TGCGCCAGCAGCCCGGTTTCGGACAGCGACTACGAGCAGTACTTC. Its amino acids are CASSPVSDSDYEQYF.